The rows below give T cell receptor beta chains drawn from one sample of a study of blood T cells in healthy people across ages. In TCRdb, the 5' RACE reads were re-called with MiXCR into one record per CDR3 protein. This sample yields over 1,200,000 distinct CDR3 sequences, of which roughly 64% are seen a single time; under 8.5% belongs to the top ten. Sequencing was performed on blood. Receptor source: a man between 18 and 35 years old in good health. Each CDR3 is given with its conserved first and last residue. Fields, in order: D gene, J gene, V gene, clone size, CDR3 DNA, CDR3 protein. D genes are given only for firm matches. Size is omitted from some rows. Given values are once, few, many or a class for expanded clones.

>TRBD1|TRBJ2-3|TRBV20-1|NA
TGCAGTGCTAACCCGGACAGGGGAACAGATACGCAGTATTTT
CSANPDRGTDTQYF
>TRBD2|TRBJ2-1|TRBV30|NA
TGTGCCTGGAGTGTAGGGAGGGATATTGATGAGCAGTTCTTC
CAWSVGRDIDEQFF
>TRBD1|TRBJ2-5|TRBV20-1|NA
TGCAGTGCTAGAGCCACTACAGGGGATCAAGAGACCCAGTACTTC
CSARATTGDQETQYF
>NA|TRBJ1-2|TRBV25-1|NA
TGTGCCAGCACTGACAGTACCGGTGCGGGCTACACCTTC
CASTDSTGAGYTF
>NA|TRBJ1-2|TRBV29-1|few
TGCAGCGTTGACTTAGCGTATGGCTACACCTTC
CSVDLAYGYTF
>NA|TRBJ1-1|TRBV27|few
TGTGCCAGCAGTCCCCTTGGGGTTACGAACACTGAAGCTTTCTTT
CASSPLGVTNTEAFF
>NA|TRBJ2-6|TRBV6-1|few
TGTGCCACTAATTCTGGGGCCAACGTCCTGACTTTC
CATNSGANVLTF
>NA|TRBJ2-5|TRBV7-7|NA
TGTGCCAGCAGACTACTCACAGCTCGGGAGACCCAGTACTTC
CASRLLTARETQYF
>NA|TRBJ2-7|TRBV6-5|NA
TGTGCCAGCAGTTACTTAGGTGGGGCCGCCTACGAGCAGTACTTC
CASSYLGGAAYEQYF
>NA|TRBJ2-2|TRBV10-3|once
TGTGCCATCGGGGGTGGTACGGACCCGAAGCGCACCGGGGAGCTGTTTTTT
CAIGGGTDPKRTGELFF
>NA|TRBJ1-1|TRBV29-1|NA
TGCAGCGTTGTGACAGTCCGCCACACTGAAGCTTTCTTT
CSVVTVRHTEAFF
>TRBD1|TRBJ1-2|TRBV9|NA
TGTGCCAGCAGCGTAGTTGGCAGGGGGCGCGAGGGCTACACCTTC
CASSVVGRGREGYTF
>TRBD2|TRBJ2-1|TRBV28|NA
TGTGCCAGCAGTTTATTTAGCGGGGAGGTAGGCGGCTATGAGCAGTTCTTC
CASSLFSGEVGGYEQFF
>TRBD1|TRBJ2-7|TRBV20-1|NA
TGCAGTGCCCAACCCCGGGACAGGGCCCACGAGCAGTACTTC
CSAQPRDRAHEQYF
>NA|TRBJ1-6|TRBV4-3|once
TGCGCCAGCAGCCAAGATACACAGGACGGACACTATAATTCACCCCTCCACTTT
CASSQDTQDGHYNSPLHF
>NA|TRBJ1-4|TRBV28|NA
TGTGCCGGCAGTATGAGGGATACTAATGAAAAACTGTTTTTT
CAGSMRDTNEKLFF
>NA|TRBJ2-5|TRBV6-6|NA
TGTGCCAGCACCCTGGACAGTCCGGAGACCCAGTACTTC
CASTLDSPETQYF
>NA|TRBJ1-1|TRBV7-6|many
TGTGCCAGCAGCCCTCTCCCCCAGGGACCCAGGGGGAACACTGAAGCTTTCTTT
CASSPLPQGPRGNTEAFF
>NA|TRBJ2-7|TRBV12-3/TRBV12-4|few
TGTGCCAGCACTATCAGTAGCCGCCAGTCCTACGAGCAGTACTTC
CASTISSRQSYEQYF
>TRBD2|TRBJ2-7|TRBV4-2|NA
TGTGCCAGCAGCCAAGGGGCTAGCGGGCTCTCCTACGAGCAGTACTTC
CASSQGASGLSYEQYF
>NA|TRBJ2-1|TRBV6-5|few
TGTGCCTTAGGCCACAATGAGCAGTTCTTC
CALGHNEQFF
>NA|TRBJ1-3|TRBV28|NA
TGTGCCAGCAGTTCTCCGGACCGAAGCTCTGGAAACACCATATATTTT
CASSSPDRSSGNTIYF
>TRBD1|TRBJ1-1|TRBV29-1|few
TGCAGCGTGAACAGGGGTTTGAACACTGAAGCTTTCTTT
CSVNRGLNTEAFF
>NA|TRBJ2-7|TRBV5-1|NA
TGCGCCAGCAGCCGACAGTGCTCCTACGAGCAGTACTTC
CASSRQCSYEQYF
>NA|TRBJ2-7|TRBV6-5|NA
TGTGCCAGCTGGTCGGACCTCTACGAGCAGTACTTC
CASWSDLYEQYF
>NA|TRBJ1-6|TRBV7-9|NA
TGCGCCAGCAGCCAAGAATCGATGGGGGGAAGTTCACCCCTCCACTTT
CASSQESMGGSSPLHF
>NA|TRBJ1-2|TRBV6-2/TRBV6-3|NA
TGTGCCAGCAGTTACTCGAGGGGGATTCTTGATGGCTACACCTTC
CASSYSRGILDGYTF
>NA|TRBJ1-2|TRBV29-1|NA
TGCAGCGTTGAATTGACAGGTGGCTACACCTTC
CSVELTGGYTF
>TRBD2|TRBJ2-1|TRBV5-6|NA
TGTGCCAGCAGCTTGGGGGCTTTTGAGACTAGCGGCCACAATGAGCAGTTCTTC
CASSLGAFETSGHNEQFF
>TRBD2|TRBJ2-5|TRBV5-6|once
TGTGCCAGCAGCTTGCTAGCGGCGGTTCAAGAGACCCAGTACTTC
CASSLLAAVQETQYF
>NA|TRBJ2-3|TRBV12-3/TRBV12-4|few
TGTGCCAGCAGTTTTTCCCCAGATACGCAGTATTTT
CASSFSPDTQYF
>NA|TRBJ2-7|TRBV4-3|NA
TGCGCCAGCAGCCAAGAACCCAGCTCGGGGGGCCATGGGGAGCAGTACTTC
CASSQEPSSGGHGEQYF
>TRBD2|TRBJ2-5|TRBV7-2|NA
TGTGCCAGCAGCTTAGGGCCTAGCGGGGGGAGGGAGACCCAGTACTTC
CASSLGPSGGRETQYF
>TRBD2|TRBJ2-5|TRBV5-1|NA
TGCGCCAGCAGCTTGGGGACTAGCGGGGTAATAAAGACCCAGTACTTC
CASSLGTSGVIKTQYF
>TRBD2|TRBJ2-3|TRBV7-2|NA
TGTGCCAGCAGCTTAGGCCTGACTAGCGGGATTGCCAGCACAGATACGCAGTATTTT
CASSLGLTSGIASTDTQYF
>NA|TRBJ2-7|TRBV14|once
TGTGCCAGCAGCCAAGATTGGGCAGGGTATTCCTACGAGCAGTACTTC
CASSQDWAGYSYEQYF
>TRBD1|TRBJ1-5|TRBV28|once
TGTGCCAGCAGGGACCGGACAGGGGGCAATCAGCCCCAGCATTTT
CASRDRTGGNQPQHF
>NA|TRBJ2-3|TRBV7-2|few
TGTGCCAGCAGCTTAGGTGTGGGGCTTAGCACAGATACGCAGTATTTT
CASSLGVGLSTDTQYF
>NA|TRBJ2-3|TRBV3-1|NA
TGTGCCAGCAGCAAGGGTGGGATCGGATCCACAGATACGCAGTATTTT
CASSKGGIGSTDTQYF
>NA|TRBJ2-1|TRBV5-1|few
TGCGCCAGCAGAAACAGTGAGGCCTACAATGAGCAGTTCTTC
CASRNSEAYNEQFF
>TRBD2|TRBJ2-7|TRBV4-1|NA
TGCGCCAGCAGCCAAGATGCCGGGACTAGCGGTTACGAGCAGTACTTC
CASSQDAGTSGYEQYF
>NA|TRBJ2-3|TRBV4-3|NA
TGCGCCAGCAGCCAAGGACCATCAACTAGTTCCGGTACGCAGTATTTT
CASSQGPSTSSGTQYF
>TRBD1|TRBJ2-7|TRBV6-5|few
TGTGCCAGCAGTACCAGGACAGGACACAGCTCCTACGAGCAGTACTTC
CASSTRTGHSSYEQYF
>NA|TRBJ1-1|TRBV7-2|NA
TGTGCCATTGAAAACACTGAAGCTTTCTTT
CAIENTEAFF
>NA|TRBJ2-3|TRBV3-1|NA
TGTGCCAGCAGCCAAACTAGGCCGGGCACAGATACGCAGTATTTT
CASSQTRPGTDTQYF
>TRBD1|TRBJ2-7|TRBV28|NA
TGTGCCAGCAGGGACAGGGCCCCCTCCTACGAGCAGTACTTC
CASRDRAPSYEQYF
>TRBD2|TRBJ2-1|TRBV7-9|NA
TGTGCCAGCAGCTTAGGGCGCGGGGGACTCGGGCGTGAGCAGTTCTTC
CASSLGRGGLGREQFF
>TRBD2|TRBJ2-3|TRBV5-1|NA
TGCGCCAGCAGCGAACCGGGACTAGCGGGGGTTACTGCGTTGGATACGCAGTATTTT
CASSEPGLAGVTALDTQYF
>TRBD1|TRBJ2-2|TRBV4-1|few
TGCGCCAGCAGCCAAGATCGACAGGGGCGACACACCGGGGAGCTGTTTTTT
CASSQDRQGRHTGELFF
>TRBD1|TRBJ1-1|TRBV5-6|NA
TGCGCCAGCAGCTTGGTGCCGGGACAGGGGCAAACTGAAGCTTTCTTT
CASSLVPGQGQTEAFF
>NA|TRBJ1-2|TRBV6-5|NA
TGTGCCAGCAGTTACTCAGCAGGGTCTAACTATGGCTACACCTTC
CASSYSAGSNYGYTF
>NA|TRBJ1-1|TRBV11-2|NA
TGTGCCAGCAGCTTAGAGGCGGGGCGGGAGATTGAAGCTTTCTTT
CASSLEAGREIEAFF
>NA|TRBJ2-6|TRBV15|few
TGTGCCACCCGACAGGACCTCTCTGGGGCCAACGTCCTGACTTTC
CATRQDLSGANVLTF
>NA|TRBJ2-7|TRBV9|NA
TGTGCCAGCAGCGGTCCAGATTCCGAGCAGTACTTC
CASSGPDSEQYF
>TRBD1|TRBJ1-6|TRBV4-2|NA
TGTGCCAGCAGCCAGCTACAGGGGGCATGGCTTGGCGGCTCACCCCTCCACTTT
CASSQLQGAWLGGSPLHF